A single sample gave rise to the 5 T cell receptor beta chains below, sequenced in a study of vaccination and CD4 T cells after COVID-19. Sample treatment: approximately nine-day PBMC culture with coronavirus spike peptide pools or control peptides (ViraFEST assay). Once obtained from cultured CD4+ T cells, the DNA was sequenced using the Oncomine TCR Beta short-read assay. TCRdb used MiXCR to reprocess the PCR reads, holding one entry per CDR3 protein. The sample yields over 25,000 distinct CDR3 sequences, approximately 66% seen once. These receptors' targets are unknown. The sample consisted of CD4+ T cells from blood, cultured in vitro, taken after SARS-CoV-2 vaccination. All receptors derive from a human donor who received a COVID-19 vaccine.

A single count supports this clonotype. The V and J genes are TRBV9 and TRBJ2-3; 10 bases are shared with TRBD2. J lost 4 bases, V lost 4 bases, and 6 bases had no gene match. Germline lookup yields CDR1 SGDLS and CDR2 YYNGEE. The CDR3 length is 15 residues. The CDR3 protein is CASSSLAGGPDTQYF. In nucleotides, the CDR3 is TGTGCCAGCAGCTCATTAGCGGGGGGCCCAGATACGCAGTATTTT.

The CDR3 bases are TGTGCCAGCAGCTTATTGGCCCAGCGGGGGGTGGCAGATACGCAGTATTTT. It specifies CASSLLAQRGVADTQYF. The genes are TRBV7-6 and TRBJ2-3; 9 positions match TRBD2. CDR1 is SGHVS and CDR2 is FNYEAQ in the germline V gene. CDR3 size: 17 residues. V lost 2 bases and J lost 4; bases outside the gene matches: 10. Full variable domain (missing parts from reference TRBV7-6 and TRBJ2-3): GAGVSQSPRYKVTKRGQDVALRCDPISGHVSLYWYRQALGQGPEFLTYFNYEAQQDKSGLPNDRFSAERPEGSISTLTIQRTEQRDSAMYRCASSLLAQRGVADTQYFGPGTRLTVL.

The chain is built from TRBV19 and TRBJ1-5; the D gene is possibly TRBD1 (5 bases). The germline V gene has CDR1 LNHDA and CDR2 SQIVND (reference sequence). Trimming stripped 5 bases from V and 5 bases from J, with 13 bases between. This CDR3 contains 14 residues. CDR3 loop: CASSRLEGHQPQHF. In DNA, the CDR3 is TGTGCCAGTAGTCGACTCGAGGGGCATCAGCCCCAGCATTTT.

The CDR3 spells CASRTGQDTQYF. The CDR3 nucleotides are TGTGCCAGCCGAACCGGGCAAGATACGCAGTATTTT. This chain uses TRBV18 with TRBJ2-3, with D unclear. Trimming stripped 8 bases from V and 5 bases from J, with 11 bases between. Germline CDR1 and CDR2: KGHSH and LQKENI. This CDR3 is 12 amino acids long.

The rearrangement joins TRBV24-1 to TRBJ1-2; TRBD1 agrees at 7 bases. Trimming removed 4 bases from V and 8 bases from J; junction bases left unmatched: 12. CDR3 length equals 15 residues. The germline V gene encodes CDR1 KGHDR and CDR2 SFDVKD. CDR3 in amino acids: CATSDPGQILGGYTF. DNA of the CDR3: TGTGCCACCAGTGACCCGGGACAGATATTGGGGGGCTACACCTTC.